These 10 T cell receptor beta chains share one sample of origin, sequenced in a study of T cell repertoires in cytomegalovirus infection. These receptors' targets are unknown. TCRdb re-called the reads through MiXCR, storing one row per CDR3 protein. The sample shows about 900,000 distinct CDR3 sequences, around 30% of them seen only once. The input for sequencing was cultured CD8+ T cells from PBMCs, taken from culture after CMV antigen stimulation. Every receptor here comes from a human donor in good health (CMV status not recorded). Some clones in this sample may be carry-over from other donors' samples.

The chain recombines TRBV5-4 with TRBJ1-1, with no clear D. Germline loops: CDR1 SGHNT, CDR2 YYREEE (reference sequence). The V and J ends lost 7 bases and 2 bases respectively, with 18 bases between them. This CDR3 is 15 amino acids long. The CDR3 sequence: CASRSFGRLNTEAFF. DNA for the CDR3: TGTGCCAGCCGCTCTTTTGGACGGCTAAACACTGAAGCTTTCTTT.

This clonotype was counted many times. The chain carries TRBV7-9 and TRBJ1-4, with 11 positions matching TRBD1. This CDR3 is built from 15 residues. After removal of 5 bases from V and 5 bases from J, the junction contained 4 bases not matched to a gene. The germline V gene has CDR1 SEHNR and CDR2 FQNEAQ (reference sequence). CDR3 in amino acids: CASSPRDRGNEKLFF. The CDR3 DNA reads as TGTGCCAGCAGCCCTCGGGACAGGGGGAATGAAAAACTGTTTTTT.

The chain recombines TRBV5-6 with TRBJ2-7; the D gene is possibly TRBD1 (7 bases). Trimming removed 5 bases at V and 6 bases at J, with 12 bases between. Germline V CDR1 and CDR2: SGHDT, YYEEEE. The CDR3 runs to 12 residues. The CDR3 sequence is CASSHQGGEQYF. DNA of the CDR3: TGTGCCAGCAGTCATCAGGGGGGCGAGCAGTACTTC.

J is TRBJ1-2 and V is TRBV7-9; 12 bases match TRBD1. V gave up 5 bases and J gave up 4 bases; unmatched junction bases: 8. CDR3 size: 16 residues. Germline V CDR1 and CDR2: SEHNR, FQNEAQ (reference sequence). CDR3: CASSLGDRGPGYGYTF. DNA of the CDR3: TGTGCCAGCAGCCTGGGGGACAGGGGGCCTGGCTATGGCTACACCTTC.

V is TRBV27 and J is TRBJ2-7; D might be TRBD2 (6 bases). The germline V gene has CDR1 MNHEY and CDR2 SMNVEV (reference sequence). The CDR3 totals 15 residues. Trimming stripped 6 bases from V and 4 bases from J, with 19 bases between. CDR3 in DNA: TGTGCCAGCAGCCCCTCGCCCAGCGGGCCTTACGAGCAGTACGTC. Translating it yields CASSPSPSGPYEQYV.

This rearrangement joins TRBV27 to TRBJ1-2, with a weak D call TRBD1 (6 bases). The V gene lost 6 bases and the J gene lost 2 bases, with 19 bases spanning the gap. The CDR3 totals 16 residues. The germline CDR1 and CDR2 sequences are MNHEY and SMNVEV (reference sequence). The chain's CDR3 is CASRTPGTRKNYGYTF. The DNA of the CDR3 is TGTGCCAGCAGAACCCCCGGGACAAGAAAAAACTATGGCTACACCTTC.

The chain couples TRBV11-3 to TRBJ2-1; D gene unclear. V was trimmed by 1 base and J by 8 bases, leaving 6 bases between them. Germline CDR1 reads SGHNT; CDR2 reads YENEEA. This CDR3 is 12 amino acids long. The CDR3 protein is CASSLGEDEQFF. The CDR3 DNA reads TGTGCCAGCAGCTTAGGAGAGGATGAGCAGTTCTTC.

This chain uses TRBV5-1 with TRBJ2-7; a possible D gene is TRBD1 (5 bases). CDR1 SGHRS and CDR2 YFSETQ come from the germline V gene. V dropped 3 bases and J dropped 2 bases, with 9 bases sitting between them. CDR3 length equals 13 residues. CDR3 coding DNA: TGCGCCAGCAGCTGGGGCAGCCCCTACGAGCAGTACTTC. Its translation: CASSWGSPYEQYF.

CDR3 in amino acids: CASSVYAHGGGATDTQYF. CDR3 sequence (DNA): TGTGCCAGCAGCGTATACGCCCATGGCGGGGGGGCCACAGATACGCAGTATTTT. The chain has TRBV9 and TRBJ2-3; TRBD2 aligns across 9 bases. V lost 1 base, J lost 2 bases, and 11 bases stayed unmatched. The V gene's germline CDR1 is SGDLS and CDR2 YYNGEE. The length of the CDR3 is 18 residues.

This chain joins TRBV6-6 and TRBJ1-6; D gene ambiguous. In germline, CDR1 is MNHNY, CDR2 SVGAGI (reference sequence). V lost 2 bases and J 5 bases, leaving 10 bases between the germline ends. This CDR3 is built from 15 residues. CDR3 sequence (DNA): TGTGCCAGCAGTTACGGAGGGATTGATAATTCACCCCTCCACTTT. The encoded protein is CASSYGGIDNSPLHF.